The 11 T cell receptor beta chains below come from one sample, sequenced in a study of blood T cells in healthy people across ages. Combining a sample-barcoded 5' primer with a J-beta primer mix, a second PCR ran for roughly 7 to 12 cycles. TCRdb re-derived calls from the 5' RACE reads in MiXCR, one entry per CDR3 protein. The sample has around 400,000 distinct CDR3 sequences, more than 45% seen once; the top ten hold about 54%. The material sequenced was blood. All receptors derive from a man aged 55 to 69 in good health.

J is TRBJ2-7 and V is TRBV7-8; D is possibly TRBD2 (5 bases). Germline V gene lookup returns CDR1 SGHVS and CDR2 FQNEAQ. The CDR3 is 16 residues long. V lost 1 base to trimming and J lost 0 bases, with 13 bases between them. The CDR3 sequence is CASSLVEGRSSYEQYF. The CDR3 DNA reads as TGTGCCAGCAGCTTAGTTGAGGGCAGGTCCTCCTACGAGCAGTACTTC.

This clonotype was seen a handful of times. The V gene is TRBV28, the J gene TRBJ2-5, with 8 bases identical to TRBD2. This CDR3 spans 14 amino acids. V dropped 5 bases and J dropped 1; count of bases not matched to a gene: 3. Germline V gene data show CDR1 as MDHEN and CDR2 as SYDVKM. Written as DNA, the CDR3 is TGTGCCAGCAGTCCAGCGGGGGTCCAAGAGACCCAGTACTTC. Amino acids: CASSPAGVQETQYF. Variable domain in full (rest from reference TRBV28 and TRBJ2-5): DVKVTQSSRYLVKRTGEKVFLECVQDMDHENMFWYRQDPGLGLRLIYFSYDVKMKEKGDIPEGYSVSREKKERFSLILESASTNQTSMYLCASSPAGVQETQYFGPGTRLLVL.

The chain has TRBV2 and TRBJ2-4; possible D gene TRBD2, 5 bases. The J call is doubtful: the DNA matches TRBJ2-7 better. The CDR3 covers 14 residues. Germline V gene data show CDR1 as SNHLY and CDR2 as FYNNEI. CDR3 DNA: TGTGCCAGCAGTGAATCTCGGGGAACCTACGAGCAGTACTTC. This sequence encodes CASSESRGTYEQYF.

This clonotype was observed a handful of times. The genes are TRBV2 and TRBJ2-3; possibly TRBD1 or TRBD2 for D (6 bases each). The CDR3 loop spans 15 amino acids. Germline-derived CDR1 and CDR2 are SNHLY and FYNNEI. Trimming stripped 3 bases from V and 6 bases from J, with 16 bases between. CDR3 in DNA: TGTGCCAGCAGTGATTGGGGGGCCGGCAGGGATACGCAGTATTTT. It yields the protein CASSDWGAGRDTQYF.

The chain has TRBV2 and TRBJ1-5, with D possibly matching TRBD1 (6 bases). Trimming removed 5 bases from V and 4 bases from J, with 15 bases in between. The CDR3 extends over 15 amino acids. Germline values: CDR1 SNHLY, CDR2 FYNNEI. CDR3 DNA sequence: TGTGCCAGCAGTCGTGGCAGCCAGGGGAATCAGCCCCAGCATTTT. It yields the protein CASSRGSQGNQPQHF. Drawing the rest from reference TRBV2 and TRBJ1-5, the complete variable domain is EPEVTQTPSHQVTQMGQEVILRCVPISNHLYFYWYRQILGQKVEFLVSFYNNEISEKSEIFDDQFSVERPDGSNFTLKIRSTKLEDSAMYFCASSRGSQGNQPQHFGDGTRLSIL.

The chain couples TRBV14 to TRBJ1-1; D is unresolved. The germline V and J ends were trimmed by 3 bases and 3 bases, with 8 bases remaining between them. The CDR3 spans 13 residues. The germline V gene encodes CDR1 SGHDN and CDR2 FVKESK. The CDR3 nucleotides are TGTGCCAGCAGCCAGGTTCGGCACACTGAAGCTTTCTTT. Its translation: CASSQVRHTEAFF.

This chain connects TRBV27 to TRBJ1-5; no clear D. Germline values: CDR1 MNHEY, CDR2 SMNVEV (reference sequence). Trimming took 9 bases from V and 2 from J, leaving 14 bases between them. The CDR3 has 14 residues. CDR3 residues: CASCLADGNQPQHF. CDR3 sequence (DNA): TGTGCCAGTTGCCTGGCGGACGGCAATCAGCCCCAGCATTTT.

The genes are TRBV29-1 and TRBJ2-1, with D maybe TRBD2 (6 bases). Trimming shortened V by 0 bases and J by 2 bases, and 11 bases separated the two germline ends. Germline loops: CDR1 SQVTM, CDR2 ANQGSEA. This CDR3 contains 15 residues. The CDR3 reads CSVEEGLSTYNEQFF. CDR3 DNA: TGCAGCGTTGAAGAAGGACTATCCACCTACAATGAGCAGTTCTTC.

The CDR3 DNA follows: TGTGCCAGCGCTAAACTAGCGGGCTTCCAAGAGACCCAGTACTTC. Protein: CASAKLAGFQETQYF. This chain joins TRBV11-2 and TRBJ2-5; 9 bases map to TRBD2. Trimming took 8 bases from V and 1 from J; bases not matched to a gene: 8. Per germline, CDR1 SGHAT and CDR2 FQNNGV. The CDR3 is 15 residues long.

There are many counts of this clonotype. V and J are TRBV20-1 and TRBJ2-7; TRBD2 aligns across 10 bases. V lost 6 bases, J lost 3 bases, and 11 bases stayed unmatched. Germline lookup yields CDR1 DFQATT and CDR2 SNEGSKA (reference sequence). CDR3 length: 15 amino acids. CDR3 in amino acids: CSAPLIAGGSYEQYF. The CDR3 coding sequence is TGCAGTGCCCCACTTATAGCGGGGGGAAGCTACGAGCAGTACTTC.

The chain employs TRBV15 and TRBJ2-1; 10 bases map to TRBD2. The germline V gene encodes CDR1 LNHNV and CDR2 YYDKDF (reference sequence). Trimming took 3 bases from V and 7 from J; bases not matched to a gene: 12. CDR3 length: 17 amino acids. The CDR3 sequence: CATSREGSGRAGNEQFF. As DNA, the CDR3 is TGTGCCACCAGCAGGGAAGGAAGCGGGAGGGCCGGGAATGAGCAGTTCTTC.